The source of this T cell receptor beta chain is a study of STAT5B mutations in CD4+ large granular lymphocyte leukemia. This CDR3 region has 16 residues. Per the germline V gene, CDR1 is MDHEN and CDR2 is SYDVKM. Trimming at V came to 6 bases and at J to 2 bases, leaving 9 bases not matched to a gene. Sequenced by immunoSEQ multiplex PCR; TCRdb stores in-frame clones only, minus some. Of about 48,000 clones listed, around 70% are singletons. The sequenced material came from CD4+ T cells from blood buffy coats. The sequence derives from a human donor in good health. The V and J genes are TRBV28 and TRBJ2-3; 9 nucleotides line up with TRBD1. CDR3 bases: TGTGCCAGCAGGCCCGGGGGGACAGGGCACACAGATACGCAGTATTTT. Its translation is CASRPGGTGHTDTQYF.